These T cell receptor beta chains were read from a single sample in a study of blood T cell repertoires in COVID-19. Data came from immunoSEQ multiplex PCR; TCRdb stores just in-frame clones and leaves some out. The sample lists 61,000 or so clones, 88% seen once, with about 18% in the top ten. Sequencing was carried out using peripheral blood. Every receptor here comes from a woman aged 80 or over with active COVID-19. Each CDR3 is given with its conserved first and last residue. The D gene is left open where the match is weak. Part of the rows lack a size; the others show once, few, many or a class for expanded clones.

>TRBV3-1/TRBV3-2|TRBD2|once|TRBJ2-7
TGTGCCAGCAGCCCCGGTGGTGTCCTAGCGGGGGTTTACGAGCAGTACTTC
CASSPGGVLAGVYEQYF
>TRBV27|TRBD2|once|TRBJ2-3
TGTGCCAGCAGTTTACTGGCTAGCGGGGGGGCAGATACGCAGTATTTT
CASSLLASGGADTQYF
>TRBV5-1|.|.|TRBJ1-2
TGCGCCAGCAGCTTGGCGCGCGGGGGCGATTATGGCTACACCTTC
CASSLARGGDYGYTF
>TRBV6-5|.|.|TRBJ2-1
TGTGCCAGCGGTCCGGGCAGGGAATCCAATGAGCAGTTCTTC
CASGPGRESNEQFF
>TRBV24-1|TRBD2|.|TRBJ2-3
TGTGCCACCAGTGACCCTGGACTAGCCGAGGGGCGGGGTACGCAGTATTTT
CATSDPGLAEGRGTQYF
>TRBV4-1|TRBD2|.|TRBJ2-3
TGCGCCAGCAGCCACCCCGGGACTAGCTTTATAAATACGCAGTATTTT
CASSHPGTSFINTQYF
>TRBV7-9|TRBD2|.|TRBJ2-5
TGTGCCAGCAGCCCGGGACTAGCGGATCAAGAGACCCAGTACTTC
CASSPGLADQETQYF
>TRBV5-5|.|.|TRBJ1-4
TGTGCCAGCAGCTTACAGACAACTAATGAAAAACTGTTTTTT
CASSLQTTNEKLFF
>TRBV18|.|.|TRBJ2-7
TGTGCCAGCTCACCTATGGGGGGGGCCTCCTACGAGCAGTACTTC
CASSPMGGASYEQYF
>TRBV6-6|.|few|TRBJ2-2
TGTGCCAGCAGTTGGCTGAACACCGGGGAGCTGTTTTTT
CASSWLNTGELFF
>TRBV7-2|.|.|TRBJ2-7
TGTGCCAGCAGCTTAGACCTCAGAAGCTCCTACGAGCAGTACTTC
CASSLDLRSSYEQYF
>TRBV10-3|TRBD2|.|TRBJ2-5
TGTGCCATCAGTGTAGGGCGGGGGGATGAAGAGACCCAGTACTTC
CAISVGRGDEETQYF
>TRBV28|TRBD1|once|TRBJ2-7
TGTGCCAGCAGTCAATCCCCGGGACAGACTCCTTCCTACGAGCAGTACTTC
CASSQSPGQTPSYEQYF
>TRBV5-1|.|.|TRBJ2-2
TGCGCCAGCAGCTTGGGGGTAGCGACGGATGGCGGGGAGCTGTTTTTT
CASSLGVATDGGELFF
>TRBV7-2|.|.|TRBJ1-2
TGTGCCAGCAGCGGATCGGGACACATCTATGGCTACACCTTC
CASSGSGHIYGYTF
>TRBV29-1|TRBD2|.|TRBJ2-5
TGCAGCGTTGATACCGGACAATGGCGGGGGGGTCAAGAGACCCAGTACTTC
CSVDTGQWRGGQETQYF
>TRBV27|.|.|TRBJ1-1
TGTGCCAGCGGGCCGGGGGGCACTGAAGCTTTCTTT
CASGPGGTEAFF
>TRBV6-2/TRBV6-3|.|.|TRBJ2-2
.
CASSSSRVGNTGELFF
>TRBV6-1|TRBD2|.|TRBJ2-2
TGTGCCAGCAGTGAGGAGCGGGGGGGCGACGGGGAGCTGTTTTTT
CASSEERGGDGELFF
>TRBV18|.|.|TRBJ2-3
TGTGCCAGCTCACTTATACTAGAAGATACGCAGTATTTT
CASSLILEDTQYF
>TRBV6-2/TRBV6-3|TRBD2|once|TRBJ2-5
TGTGCCAGCAGTTACGGTCGGGGGGGCCCTGAGACCCAGTACTTC
CASSYGRGGPETQYF
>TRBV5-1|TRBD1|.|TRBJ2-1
TGCGCCAGCAGCTTGGGCTGGACAGGGGGGTACAATGAGCAGTTCTTC
CASSLGWTGGYNEQFF
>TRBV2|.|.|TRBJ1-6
TGTGCCAGCAGTGAAGGGAGGAGGAATTCACCCCTCCACTTT
CASSEGRRNSPLHF
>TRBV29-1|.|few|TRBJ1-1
TGCAGCGTTGAAGAAATAATCCCGAGGACTGAAGCTTTCTTT
CSVEEIIPRTEAFF
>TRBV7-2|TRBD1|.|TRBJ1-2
TGTGCCAGCGGCGGAGGGGGCAGCTTCTATGGCTACACCTTC
CASGGGGSFYGYTF
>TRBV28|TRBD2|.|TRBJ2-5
TGTGCCAGCAGTTTTGAAGGCGGGGGGGCCTCGGGGACCCAGTACTTC
CASSFEGGGASGTQYF
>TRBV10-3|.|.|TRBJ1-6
TGTGCCATCAGTGGCGACACCGCTAATTCACCCCTCCACTTT
CAISGDTANSPLHF
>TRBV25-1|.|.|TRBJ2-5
TGTGCCAGCACCGCCAAGGGGATAAGGGAAGGACAAGAGACCCAGTACTTC
CASTAKGIREGQETQYF